This T cell receptor (beta chain) was recorded in a study of blood T cell repertoires in COVID-19. In terms of age and location, participants ranged from about 18 to 89 years and lived in under 30 US areas. Recovery meant two consecutive negative NP/OP PCR tests, professional clearance, or resolved symptoms. Authors' methods: Reference gene primers were amplified, and this amplification served to estimate nucleated cell counts. TCRdb's copy holds only in-frame clones and misses some; the assay was immunoSEQ multiplex PCR. The D gene and trimming were derived from the DNA, and the V and J assignments and clone size from that table. This sample carries a few hundred thousand clones, approximately 92% of them seen once, and the ten largest clones take roughly 1.1%. Trimming cost V 8 bases and J 1 base; bases outside gene matches: 6. Germline assignment: CDR1 SGHTA and CDR2 FQGNSA. This CDR3 has 14 amino acids.

Sequenced sample: PBMCs or T cells enriched from blood (not recorded which). This chain links TRBV7-2 with TRBJ2-5, with TRBD2 matching over 8 bases. The clonotype comes from a man aged 25-40 years who had recovered from COVID-19. The chain's CDR3 is CASPGGGRQETQYF. The CDR3 region has the DNA TGTGCCAGCCCCGGCGGGGGGCGCCAAGAGACCCAGTACTTC.